This T cell receptor (beta chain) was recorded in a study of T cell responses to AZD1222 COVID-19 vaccine. Study-wide points: Only after the peak T cell response were repertoires sampled. Just a handful of AZD1222 recipients were seropositive at baseline.

CDR1 and CDR2 (germline): LGHDT, YNNKEL (reference sequence). Trimming took 4 bases from V and 6 from J; bases not matched to a gene: 11. The CDR3 runs 15 residues. Profiling relied on immunoSEQ multiplex PCR, and the TCRdb table lists in-frame clones only, not all of them. The sample holds under 200,000 clones; 88% are singletons and the top ten take around 26%. This clone was counted a single time. Its target is unknown. The sequence derives from an adult who received the AZD1222 COVID-19 vaccine. The starting material was peripheral blood, obtained 28 days after the second AZD1222 dose. The chain is built from TRBV3-1 (or the pseudogene TRBV3-2) and TRBJ1-2, with 7 bases identical to TRBD1. The CDR3 sequence: CASSPWDRLPDGYTF. CDR3 in DNA: TGTGCCAGCAGCCCCTGGGACAGACTCCCGGATGGCTACACCTTC.